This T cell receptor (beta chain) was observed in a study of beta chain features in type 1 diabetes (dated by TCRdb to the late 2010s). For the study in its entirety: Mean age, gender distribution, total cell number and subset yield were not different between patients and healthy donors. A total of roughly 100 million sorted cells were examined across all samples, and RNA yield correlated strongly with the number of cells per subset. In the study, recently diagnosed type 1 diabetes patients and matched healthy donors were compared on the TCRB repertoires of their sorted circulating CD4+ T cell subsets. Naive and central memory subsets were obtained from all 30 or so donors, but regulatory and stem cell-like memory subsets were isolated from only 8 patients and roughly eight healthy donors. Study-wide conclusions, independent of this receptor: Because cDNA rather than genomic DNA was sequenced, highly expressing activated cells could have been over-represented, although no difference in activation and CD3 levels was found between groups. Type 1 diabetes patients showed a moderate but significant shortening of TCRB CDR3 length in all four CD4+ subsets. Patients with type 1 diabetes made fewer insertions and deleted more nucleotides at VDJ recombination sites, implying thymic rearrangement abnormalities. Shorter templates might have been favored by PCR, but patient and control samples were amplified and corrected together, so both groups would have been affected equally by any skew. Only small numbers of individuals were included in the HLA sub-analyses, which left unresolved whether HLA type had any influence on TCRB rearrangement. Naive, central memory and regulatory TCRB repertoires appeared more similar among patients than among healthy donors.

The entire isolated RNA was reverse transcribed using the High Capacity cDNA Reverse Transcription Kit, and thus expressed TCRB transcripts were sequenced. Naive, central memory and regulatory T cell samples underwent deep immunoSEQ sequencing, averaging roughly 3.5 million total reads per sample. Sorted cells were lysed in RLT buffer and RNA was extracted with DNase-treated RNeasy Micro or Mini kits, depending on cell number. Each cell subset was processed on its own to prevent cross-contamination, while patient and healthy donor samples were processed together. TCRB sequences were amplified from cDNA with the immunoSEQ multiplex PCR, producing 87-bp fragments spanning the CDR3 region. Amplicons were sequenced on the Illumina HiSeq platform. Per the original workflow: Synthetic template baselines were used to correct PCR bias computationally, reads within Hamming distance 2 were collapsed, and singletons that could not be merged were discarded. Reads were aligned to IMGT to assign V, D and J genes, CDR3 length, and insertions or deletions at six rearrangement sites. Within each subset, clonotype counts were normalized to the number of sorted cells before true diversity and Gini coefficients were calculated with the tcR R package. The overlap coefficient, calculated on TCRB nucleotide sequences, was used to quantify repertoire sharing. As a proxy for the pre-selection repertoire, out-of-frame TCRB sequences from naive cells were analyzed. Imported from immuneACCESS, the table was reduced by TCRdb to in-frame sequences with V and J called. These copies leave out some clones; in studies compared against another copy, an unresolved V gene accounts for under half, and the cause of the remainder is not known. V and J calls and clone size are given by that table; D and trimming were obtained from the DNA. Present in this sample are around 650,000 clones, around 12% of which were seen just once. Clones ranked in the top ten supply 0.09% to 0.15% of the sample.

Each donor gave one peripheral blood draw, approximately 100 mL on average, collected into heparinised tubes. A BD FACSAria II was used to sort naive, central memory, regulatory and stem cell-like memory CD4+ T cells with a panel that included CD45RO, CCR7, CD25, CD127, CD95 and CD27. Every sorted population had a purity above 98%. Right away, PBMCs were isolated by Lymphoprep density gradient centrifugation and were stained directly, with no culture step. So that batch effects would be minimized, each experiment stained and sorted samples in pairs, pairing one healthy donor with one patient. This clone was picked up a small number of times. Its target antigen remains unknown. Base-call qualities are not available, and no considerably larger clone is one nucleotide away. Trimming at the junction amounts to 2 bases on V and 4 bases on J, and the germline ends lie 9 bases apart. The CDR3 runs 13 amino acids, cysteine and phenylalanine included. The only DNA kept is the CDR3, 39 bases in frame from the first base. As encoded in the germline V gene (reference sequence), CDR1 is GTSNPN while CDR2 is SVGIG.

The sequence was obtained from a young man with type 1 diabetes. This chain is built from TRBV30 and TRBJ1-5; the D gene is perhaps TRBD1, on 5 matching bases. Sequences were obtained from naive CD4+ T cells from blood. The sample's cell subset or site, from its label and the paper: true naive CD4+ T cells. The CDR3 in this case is CAWSNTGNQPQHF. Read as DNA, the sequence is TGTGCCTGGAGTAACACAGGAAATCAGCCCCAGCATTTT.